The next 3 T cell receptor beta chains were all read from a single sample in a study of long-term antiretroviral therapy in people with HIV. Running of the v3.0 immunoSEQ assay took place at survey level. Repertoires were generated with immunoSEQ multiplex PCR, while TCRdb's copy carries only in-frame clones and drops some. The sample yields about 15,000 clones, roughly 80% seen once. Sequencing used unsorted PBMCs, obtained just before starting antiretroviral therapy. The receptors derive from a man in his forties with HIV.

The rearrangement links TRBV13 to TRBJ2-1; 7 nucleotides agree with TRBD1. The CDR3 spans 15 residues. J lost 6 bases, V lost 5 bases, and 10 bases had no gene match. Germline V gene data show CDR1 as PRHDT and CDR2 as FYEKMQ (reference sequence). Written as DNA, the CDR3 is TGTGCCAGCAGCGATCTACAGGGGCCCCTCAATGAGCAGTTCTTC. This sequence encodes CASSDLQGPLNEQFF.

The chain links TRBV2 to TRBJ1-4; TRBD1 might be the D (5 bases). In germline, CDR1 is SNHLY, CDR2 FYNNEI. The CDR3 totals 13 residues. V was cut by 5 bases and J by 3 bases, with 7 bases left in between. The CDR3 DNA is TGTGCCAGCAGTAGGGGTGCTAATGAAAAACTGTTTTTT. It translates to CASSRGANEKLFF.

This clone was detected once. This chain uses TRBV15 with TRBJ1-2; no definite D call. With 5 bases removed from V and 7 bases from J, the gap between germline ends came to 11 bases. Germline assignment: CDR1 LNHNV and CDR2 YYDKDF (reference sequence). There are 12 residues in the CDR3. CDR3 nucleotides: TGTGCCACCAGCTTCCCGGCGGCTGGCTACACCTTC. This encodes CATSFPAAGYTF. The full variable domain, with the rest looked up from reference TRBV15 and TRBJ1-2, is DAMVIQNPRYQVTQFGKPVTLSCSQTLNHNVMYWYQQKSSQAPKLLFHYYDKDFNNEADTPDNFQSRRPNTSFCFLDIRSPGLGDTAMYLCATSFPAAGYTFGSGTRLTVV.